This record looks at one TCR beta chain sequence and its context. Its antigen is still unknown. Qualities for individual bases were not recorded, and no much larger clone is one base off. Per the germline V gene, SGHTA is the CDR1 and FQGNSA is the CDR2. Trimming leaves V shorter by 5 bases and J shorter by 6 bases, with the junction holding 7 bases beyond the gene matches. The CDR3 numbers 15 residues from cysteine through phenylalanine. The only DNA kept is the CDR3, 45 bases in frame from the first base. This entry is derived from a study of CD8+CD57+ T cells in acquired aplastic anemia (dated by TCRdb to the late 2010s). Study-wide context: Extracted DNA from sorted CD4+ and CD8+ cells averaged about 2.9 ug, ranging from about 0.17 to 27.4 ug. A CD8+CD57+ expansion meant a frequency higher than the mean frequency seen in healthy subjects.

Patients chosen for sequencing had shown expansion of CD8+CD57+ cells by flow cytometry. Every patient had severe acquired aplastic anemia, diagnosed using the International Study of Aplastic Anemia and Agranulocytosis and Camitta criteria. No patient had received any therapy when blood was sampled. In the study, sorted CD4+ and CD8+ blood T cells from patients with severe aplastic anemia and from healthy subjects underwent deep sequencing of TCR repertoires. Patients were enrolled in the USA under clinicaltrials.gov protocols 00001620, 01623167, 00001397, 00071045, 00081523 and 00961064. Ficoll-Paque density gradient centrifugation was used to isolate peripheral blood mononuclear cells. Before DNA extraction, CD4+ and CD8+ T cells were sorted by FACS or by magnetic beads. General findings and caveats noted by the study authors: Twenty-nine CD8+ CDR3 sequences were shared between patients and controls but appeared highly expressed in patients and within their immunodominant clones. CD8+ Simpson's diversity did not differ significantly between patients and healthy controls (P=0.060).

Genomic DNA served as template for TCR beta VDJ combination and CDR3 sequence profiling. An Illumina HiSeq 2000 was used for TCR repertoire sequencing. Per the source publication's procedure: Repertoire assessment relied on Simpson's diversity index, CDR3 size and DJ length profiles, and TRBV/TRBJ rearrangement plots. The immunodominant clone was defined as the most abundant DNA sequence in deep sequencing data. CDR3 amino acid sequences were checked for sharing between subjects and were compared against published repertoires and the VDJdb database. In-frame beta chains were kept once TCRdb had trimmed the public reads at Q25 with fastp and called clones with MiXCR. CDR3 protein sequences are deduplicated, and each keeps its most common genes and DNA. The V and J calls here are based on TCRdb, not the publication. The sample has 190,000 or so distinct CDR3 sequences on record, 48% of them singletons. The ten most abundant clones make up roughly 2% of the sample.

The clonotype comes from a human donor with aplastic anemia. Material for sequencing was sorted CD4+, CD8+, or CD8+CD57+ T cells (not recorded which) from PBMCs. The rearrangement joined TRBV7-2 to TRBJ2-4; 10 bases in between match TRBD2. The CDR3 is CASSLGLAGVNIQYF. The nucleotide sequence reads TGTGCCAGCAGCCTTGGGCTAGCGGGGGTAAACATTCAGTACTTC. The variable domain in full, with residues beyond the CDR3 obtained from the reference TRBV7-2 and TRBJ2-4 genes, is GAGVSQSPSNKVTEKGKDVELRCDPISGHTALYWYRQSLGQGLEFLIYFQGNSAPDKSGLPSDRFSAERTGGSVSTLTIQRTQQEDSAVYLCASSLGLAGVNIQYFGAGTRLSVL.